This T cell receptor (beta chain) was profiled in a study of cytomegalovirus exposure and HLA in healthy donors. For this clone: Its antigen remains unidentified.

Whole-study findings and limits: Apart from CMV serostatus, no immune exposure information was available.

13 Jbeta primers and 60 Vbeta primers were used for the PCR. This table comes from immunoSEQ multiplex PCR, and its TCRdb copy is limited to in-frame clones, with some not included. The table has roughly 180,000 clones, 70% to 80% seen once. The TCR originated in a man aged 30-40 years in good health and CMV-seronegative. Sequenced: PBMCs.

CDR3 protein: CASSRERKDTQYF. The CDR3 coding sequence is TGTGCCAGCAGCCGGGAGAGGAAGGATACGCAGTATTTT. The gene calls are TRBV7-6 and TRBJ2-3; maybe TRBD2 (6 bases). The germline V gene has CDR1 SGHVS and CDR2 FNYEAQ. The CDR3 totals 13 residues. V dropped 5 bases and J dropped 6 bases, with 12 bases sitting between them.